The 10 T cell receptor beta chains reported below all come from one sample, sequenced in a study of CD4 T cells in relation to SARS-CoV-2 and coronaviruses. Unexposed donor CD4+ T cells date from about 2011-2018, before the COVID-19 pandemic. CD4+ T cells were isolated from the cells after around 11 days of culture. Sequencing used immunoSEQ multiplex PCR; TCRdb keeps in-frame clones, though not all of them. The sample has more than 20,000 clones, around 72% seen once. No antigen has been identified for these receptors. The sample comprised CD4+ T cells from PBMCs, cultured in vitro. The receptors shown here come from a human donor in good health.

The chain recombines TRBV11-2 with TRBJ1-1; D is perhaps TRBD1 (5 bases). This CDR3 contains 15 residues. CDR1 SGHAT and CDR2 FQNNGV come from the germline V gene. The V gene lost 1 base and the J gene lost 5 bases, with 14 bases spanning the gap. CDR3 sequence (DNA): TGTGCCAGCAGCTTAGGGGCCCTGGGGGGGACTGAAGCTTTCTTT. Translated: CASSLGALGGTEAFF.

This clone showed up just a few times. The junction departs from the called germline gene at one end, perhaps through a read error. The chain links TRBV3-1 (or the pseudogene TRBV3-2) to TRBJ2-4, with TRBD1 matching 7 bases. The CDR3 has 12 amino acids. Germline CDR1 and CDR2: LGHDT and YNNKEL (reference sequence). The CDR3 region is CASSQAGQHWNF. DNA for the CDR3: TGTGCCAGCAGCCAAGCGGGACAGCATTGGAACTTC.

This chain connects TRBV12-5 to TRBJ2-3; TRBD1 is a possible D gene (6 bases). The V end lost 3 bases, the J end lost 3 bases, and 13 bases lay between the germline ends. CDR1 is LGHNT and CDR2 is FRNRAP in the germline V gene. The CDR3 covers 15 residues. CDR3: CASGLGGHWTDTQYF. DNA of the CDR3: TGTGCTAGTGGTTTAGGGGGACATTGGACAGATACGCAGTATTTT.

This sequence joins TRBV2 and TRBJ2-1; weak D call: TRBD2 (6 bases). CDR1 and CDR2 from the germline V gene are SNHLY and FYNNEI. V lost 11 bases, J lost 9 bases, and 14 bases lay in between. The CDR3 loop spans 11 amino acids. The CDR3 spells CAGGAEGEQFF. The CDR3 bases are TGTGCCGGCGGGGCCGAGGGTGAGCAGTTCTTC.

V usage is TRBV7-6 and J usage is TRBJ2-7; 8 nucleotides agree with TRBD1. J was trimmed by 6 bases and V by 5 bases; bases with no gene match: 12. The CDR3 spans 15 residues. Looked up from germline, CDR1 is SGHVS and CDR2 is FNYEAQ. The CDR3 bases are TGTGCCAGCAGCAGAACAGGGGGTCCAGCGGGCGAGCAGTACTTC. This encodes CASSRTGGPAGEQYF.

The chain has TRBV5-4 and TRBJ1-5; TRBD1 aligns across 8 bases. The CDR3 has 18 residues. Germline CDR1 and CDR2: SGHNT and YYREEE (reference sequence). Trimming removed 4 bases from V and 4 bases from J; junction bases left unmatched: 16. The CDR3 is CASSRGPTGDHFNQPQHF. CDR3 coding DNA: TGTGCCAGCAGCCGCGGGCCGACAGGGGACCATTTTAATCAGCCCCAGCATTTT.

The sample holds one count of this clone. One end of the junction varies from germline; a read error may be responsible. The chain combines TRBV11-2 with TRBJ2-7; 9 bases line up with TRBD1. Germline CDR1 reads SGHAT; CDR2 reads FQNNGV. This CDR3 is 17 amino acids long. CDR3 loop: CTSSSLYRDRDSYEQYF. CDR3 sequence (DNA): TGTACCAGCAGCTCCTTATACCGGGACAGGGACTCCTACGAGCAGTACTTC.

The chain recombines TRBV19 with TRBJ1-1; D perhaps matches TRBD1 (5 bases). Germline CDR1 LNHDA, CDR2 SQIVND (reference sequence). The length of the CDR3 is 12 residues. V was clipped by 4 bases and J by 6 bases, with 9 bases between them. The CDR3 spells CASSKDISEAFF. CDR3 nucleotide sequence: TGTGCCAGTAGTAAGGACATATCTGAAGCTTTCTTT.

The chain couples TRBV3-1 (or the pseudogene TRBV3-2) to TRBJ2-3; no reliable D call. The CDR3 has 13 residues. Trimming cost V 1 base and J 5 bases, with 7 bases left between them. The germline V gene has CDR1 LGHDT and CDR2 YNNKEL (reference sequence). Written as DNA, the CDR3 is TGTGCCAGCAGCCAAGGGCCTCTAGATACGCAGTATTTT. This sequence encodes CASSQGPLDTQYF.

The genes are TRBV29-1 and TRBJ1-2; a possible D gene is TRBD1 (6 bases). Germline loops: CDR1 SQVTM, CDR2 ANQGSEA. This CDR3 has 15 residues. Trimming left V 1 base short and J 6 bases short, with 18 bases between. CDR3 sequence reads: CSVEGHRADLNGYTF. The CDR3 DNA reads as TGCAGCGTTGAAGGCCACAGGGCAGATTTGAATGGCTACACCTTC.